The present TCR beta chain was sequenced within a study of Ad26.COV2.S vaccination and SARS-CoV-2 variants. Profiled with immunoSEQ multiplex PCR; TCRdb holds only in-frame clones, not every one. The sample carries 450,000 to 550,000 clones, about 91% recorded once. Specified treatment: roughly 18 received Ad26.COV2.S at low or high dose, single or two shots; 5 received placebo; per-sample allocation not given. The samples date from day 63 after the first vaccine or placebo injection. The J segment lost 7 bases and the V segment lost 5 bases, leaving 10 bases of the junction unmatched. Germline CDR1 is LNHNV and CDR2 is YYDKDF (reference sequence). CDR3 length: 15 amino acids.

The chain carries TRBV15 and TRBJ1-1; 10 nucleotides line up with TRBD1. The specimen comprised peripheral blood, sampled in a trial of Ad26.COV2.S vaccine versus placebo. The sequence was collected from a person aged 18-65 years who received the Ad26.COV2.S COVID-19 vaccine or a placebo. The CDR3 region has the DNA TGTGCCACCAGCGGGGGGGACAGGGGCGACCTTGAAGCTTTCTTT. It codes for CATSGGDRGDLEAFF. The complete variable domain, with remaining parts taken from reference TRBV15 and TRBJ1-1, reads DAMVIQNPRYQVTQFGKPVTLSCSQTLNHNVMYWYQQKSSQAPKLLFHYYDKDFNNEADTPDNFQSRRPNTSFCFLDIRSPGLGDTAMYLCATSGGDRGDLEAFFGQGTRLTVV.